Listed here are 27 T cell receptor beta chains from one sample, sequenced in a study of CD8 T cells in Susac syndrome. Reverse transcription of roughly 0.5 to 1 ug RNA was carried out with random hexamers. TCRdb analysed the immunoSEQ multiplex PCR reads with MiXCR anew, one entry per CDR3 protein. The sample gives about 170,000 distinct CDR3 sequences, approximately 93% of which show up once; approximately 0.09% is in the top ten. Specimen: CD4+ T cells from PBMCs. These TCRs come from a human donor with multiple sclerosis.

The V and J genes are TRBV5-1 and TRBJ2-3; maybe TRBD2 (5 bases). The CDR3 has 14 residues. Germline V gene data show CDR1 as SGHRS and CDR2 as YFSETQ. Deletions cut 5 bases from V and 3 bases from J, with 13 bases between. The CDR3 DNA sequence: TGCGCCAGCAGACAGCTATCGGGGACAGATACGCAGTATTTT. It yields the protein CASRQLSGTDTQYF.

CDR3 DNA: TGTGCCAGCAGTTTATATGGGATAGACTCCTACGAGCAGTACTTC. Translation gives CASSLYGIDSYEQYF. The rearrangement uses TRBV27 and TRBJ2-7, with D unresolved. The CDR3 has 15 residues. The germline V and J ends were trimmed by 1 base and 0 bases, with 10 bases remaining between them. CDR1 MNHEY and CDR2 SMNVEV come from the germline V gene (reference sequence).

The chain has TRBV28 and TRBJ2-6, with D hard to call. V was clipped by 5 bases and J by 0 bases, with 8 bases between them. Germline V gene lookup returns CDR1 MDHEN and CDR2 SYDVKM. The CDR3 loop spans 15 amino acids. The chain's CDR3 is CASSDVSSGANVLTF. CDR3 coding DNA: TGTGCCAGCAGTGATGTGAGCTCTGGGGCCAACGTCCTGACTTTC.

The rearrangement uses TRBV4-3 and TRBJ2-5; 13 bases fit TRBD2. V trimming: 4 bases; J trimming: 2 bases; junction bases outside the gene matches: 7. Germline CDR1 LGHNA, CDR2 YSLEER. This CDR3 region has 17 residues. CDR3 nucleotides: TGCGCCAGCAGCCGCCGAGTACTAGCGGGAGGGCAAGAGACCCAGTACTTC. It translates to CASSRRVLAGGQETQYF.

This sequence joins TRBV20-1 and TRBJ1-2; TRBD1 agrees at 10 bases. The ends lost 6 bases at V and 4 bases at J; junction bases unmatched: 8. The CDR3 contains 14 residues. CDR1 is DFQATT and CDR2 is SNEGSKA in the germline V gene (reference sequence). The CDR3 DNA reads TGCAGTGCCCCCCAGACAGGGGGCGGCTATGGCTACACCTTC. It specifies CSAPQTGGGYGYTF.

J is TRBJ1-6 and V is TRBV6-6, with a possible D match to TRBD1 (5 bases). The V gene's germline CDR1 is MNHNY and CDR2 SVGAGI (reference sequence). Trimming removed 4 bases from V and 7 bases from J, with 11 bases in between. This CDR3 is built from 14 residues. CDR3 region: CASSSAGPNSPLHF. CDR3 bases: TGTGCCAGCAGTTCCGCGGGGCCCAATTCACCCCTCCACTTT.

The table lists this clonotype with a count of one. This chain joins TRBV15 and TRBJ2-2; 8 bases line up with TRBD1. J lost 4 bases, V lost 8 bases, and 6 bases had no gene match. The length of the CDR3 is 14 residues. The germline CDR1 and CDR2 sequences are LNHNV and YYDKDF (reference sequence). This chain's CDR3 is CATAITGGTGELFF. For the CDR3, the DNA is TGTGCCACCGCAATCACAGGGGGCACCGGGGAGCTGTTTTTT.

The chain joins TRBV7-9 to TRBJ1-2; D call uncertain. V lost 11 bases, J lost 4 bases, and 20 bases lay in between. This CDR3 is 14 amino acids long. Germline V lookup: CDR1 SEHNR, CDR2 FQNEAQ (reference sequence). Here the CDR3 reads CAAEDSLPPYGYTF. CDR3 DNA: TGTGCCGCAGAGGATTCCCTACCCCCCTATGGCTACACCTTC.

V is TRBV6-5 and J is TRBJ2-7; D is perhaps TRBD1 (5 bases). V was shortened by 0 bases and J by 1 base, with 13 bases between the two germline ends. This CDR3 is 16 amino acids long. Germline assignment: CDR1 MNHEY and CDR2 SVGAGI. The CDR3 loop is CASSYSITGGSYEQYF. CDR3 DNA: TGTGCCAGCAGTTACTCGATTACAGGTGGTTCCTACGAGCAGTACTTC.

CDR3 in DNA: TGTGCCAGCAGCCAAGGAGTCGACCAGGGTTCAGAGACCCAGTACTTC. This codes for CASSQGVDQGSETQYF. The chain recombines TRBV11-2 with TRBJ2-5; possibly TRBD1 for D (5 bases). The CDR3 sequence is 16 residues long. In germline, CDR1 is SGHAT, CDR2 FQNNGV. V lost 5 bases and J lost 4, with 20 bases in between.

The rearrangement joins TRBV5-1 to TRBJ2-3, with 10 bases fitting TRBD2. The junction had 6 bases not matched to a gene; V was cut back by 4 bases and J by 1 base. CDR1 is SGHRS and CDR2 is YFSETQ in the germline V gene. The CDR3 length is 16 residues. The CDR3, as DNA: TGCGCCAGCAGCGGGACCGGGACTAGCGGCACAGATACGCAGTATTTT. Translation: CASSGTGTSGTDTQYF.

The J gene is TRBJ2-7, the V gene TRBV7-9; tentatively, D is TRBD1 (5 bases). V gave up 3 bases and J gave up 5 bases, with 11 bases separating them. CDR1 and CDR2 from the germline V gene are SEHNR and FQNEAQ (reference sequence). This CDR3 has 13 residues. This CDR3 is CASSFPGIHEQYF. CDR3 bases: TGTGCCAGCAGCTTTCCAGGGATCCACGAGCAGTACTTC.

The CDR3 region has the DNA TGTGCCAGCAGCCATCAGAACAACCAAGAGACCCAGTACTTC. It specifies CASSHQNNQETQYF. The chain has TRBV14 and TRBJ2-5; no reliable D call. This CDR3 is 14 amino acids long. Trimming took off 3 bases at V and 0 bases at J, with 8 bases between the two ends. Germline V gene data show CDR1 as SGHDN and CDR2 as FVKESK.

This chain joins TRBV6-5 and TRBJ2-5; weak D call: TRBD1 (6 bases). Between the trimmed V and J ends, which lost 0 bases and 5 bases, there was a span of 13 bases. The V gene's germline CDR1 is MNHEY and CDR2 SVGAGI. This CDR3 is built from 15 residues. The CDR3 region is CASSYSIGQGETQYF. The DNA of the CDR3 is TGTGCCAGCAGTTACTCGATCGGCCAGGGGGAGACCCAGTACTTC.

Only a few counts were recorded for this clonotype. V gene TRBV19 combines with J gene TRBJ1-5, with no clear D. Trimming stripped 5 bases from V and 0 bases from J, with 8 bases between. Germline CDR1 is LNHDA and CDR2 is SQIVND (reference sequence). This CDR3 comprises 14 residues. CDR3 amino acids: CASSSDRSNQPQHF. The CDR3 DNA reads as TGTGCCAGTAGTTCGGACCGTAGCAATCAGCCCCAGCATTTT. The variable domain in full, with the rest retrieved from reference TRBV19 and TRBJ1-5, is DGGITQSPKYLFRKEGQNVTLSCEQNLNHDAMYWYRQDPGQGLRLIYYSQIVNDFQKGDIAEGYSVSREKKESFPLTVTSAQKNPTAFYLCASSSDRSNQPQHFGDGTRLSIL.

The rearrangement uses TRBV7-9 and TRBJ1-6; possibly TRBD1 for D (5 bases). V was pared by 0 bases and J by 1 base, with 13 bases between. Germline CDR1 reads SEHNR; CDR2 reads FQNEAQ (reference sequence). The CDR3 runs to 18 residues. The CDR3 DNA is TGTGCCAGCAGCTTAGCGTACGGGGACCGATCCTATAATTCACCCCTCCACTTT. Its protein product is CASSLAYGDRSYNSPLHF.

V is TRBV20-1 and J is TRBJ2-3; TRBD1 aligns across 8 bases. This CDR3 has 15 residues. The germline V gene encodes CDR1 DFQATT and CDR2 SNEGSKA (reference sequence). V was clipped by 3 bases and J by 3 bases; unmatched bases: 8. The CDR3 is CSASMSGGWTDTQYF. CDR3 sequence (DNA): TGCAGTGCTAGCATGTCAGGGGGCTGGACAGATACGCAGTATTTT.

The rearrangement uses TRBV20-1 and TRBJ1-2; D is unresolved. CDR1 is DFQATT and CDR2 is SNEGSKA in the germline V gene (reference sequence). Between the trimmed V and J ends, which lost 6 bases and 3 bases, there was a span of 14 bases. The CDR3 has 13 residues. CDR3 nucleotide sequence: TGCAGTGCCCCCTCAGCGGATTACTATGGCTACACCTTC. Its protein product is CSAPSADYYGYTF.

V usage is TRBV7-9 and J usage is TRBJ1-2; D unclear. This CDR3 contains 13 residues. Germline V gives CDR1 SEHNR, CDR2 FQNEAQ (reference sequence). Trimming removed 2 bases from V and 0 bases from J, with 4 bases in between. The CDR3 sequence is CASSLPANYGYTF. DNA for the CDR3: TGTGCCAGCAGCTTACCAGCTAACTATGGCTACACCTTC.

The genes are TRBV7-9 and TRBJ1-5; the match to TRBD1 covers 8 bases. The ends lost 1 base at V and 4 bases at J; junction bases unmatched: 3. This CDR3 region has 15 residues. Looked up from germline, CDR1 is SEHNR and CDR2 is FQNEAQ (reference sequence). The CDR3 is CASSLEGQANQPQHF. Here the CDR3 DNA reads TGTGCCAGCAGCTTAGAGGGACAGGCAAATCAGCCCCAGCATTTT.

This sequence joins TRBV4-3 and TRBJ1-1; 7 positions match TRBD1. The CDR3 covers 16 residues. V dropped 0 bases and J dropped 1; count of bases not matched to a gene: 5. The germline V gene encodes CDR1 LGHNA and CDR2 YSLEER. CDR3 in amino acids: CASSQDWDRTNTEAFF. The CDR3 DNA reads as TGCGCCAGCAGCCAAGATTGGGACAGAACGAACACTGAAGCTTTCTTT.

J is TRBJ2-7 and V is TRBV18; either TRBD1 or TRBD2 may supply D (5 bases each). V lost 3 bases and J lost 5, with 11 bases in between. Germline V gene lookup returns CDR1 KGHSH and CDR2 LQKENI. There are 13 residues in the CDR3. The chain's CDR3 is CASSPEGTNEQYF. The CDR3 bases are TGTGCCAGCTCACCGGAAGGGACCAACGAGCAGTACTTC.

Here the CDR3 DNA reads TGCGCCAGCAGCAAGTCCCATTCCGGGACCATAAACCGCAATGAGCAGTTCTTC. Translated, it gives CASSKSHSGTINRNEQFF. This chain connects TRBV4-3 to TRBJ2-1; D tentatively reads TRBD1 or TRBD2 (5 bases each). V gave up 5 bases and J gave up 6 bases, with 26 bases separating them. CDR3 length equals 18 residues. Germline CDR1 and CDR2: LGHNA and YSLEER.

This sequence joins TRBV6-6 and TRBJ2-1, with 8 bases matching TRBD2. This CDR3 comprises 15 residues. V dropped 7 bases and J dropped 6; count of bases not matched to a gene: 11. The germline CDR1 and CDR2 sequences are MNHNY and SVGAGI (reference sequence). In DNA form, the CDR3 reads TGTGCCAGCACCATGAGGTTAGCGGGGACCAATGAGCAGTTCTTC. Translated, it gives CASTMRLAGTNEQFF.

V gene TRBV28 combines with J gene TRBJ1-2, with a tentative D call TRBD1 (5 bases). V was trimmed by 7 bases and J by 4 bases, leaving 16 bases between them. The CDR3 totals 14 residues. The germline V gene encodes CDR1 MDHEN and CDR2 SYDVKM. CDR3 region: CASTRGGSSYGYTF. The CDR3 region has the DNA TGTGCCAGCACCCGGGGGGGTTCGAGCTATGGCTACACCTTC.

This rearrangement joins TRBV2 to TRBJ2-2; D remains unclear. The V end was cut by 5 bases, the J end by 6 bases, with 13 bases between. This CDR3 is 14 amino acids long. Germline V gives CDR1 SNHLY, CDR2 FYNNEI. In DNA, the CDR3 is TGTGCCAGCAGTCCAGCGACGGTCGCCGGGGAGCTGTTTTTT. Its translation is CASSPATVAGELFF.

The chain employs TRBV6-6 and TRBJ2-1, with 9 bases aligning to TRBD2. This CDR3 region has 13 residues. After removal of 7 bases from V and 5 bases from J, the junction contained 3 bases not matched to a gene. Germline lookup yields CDR1 MNHNY and CDR2 SVGAGI (reference sequence). CDR3 nucleotides: TGTGCCAGCAATGGCGGGAGGGACAATGAGCAGTTCTTC. The encoded protein is CASNGGRDNEQFF.